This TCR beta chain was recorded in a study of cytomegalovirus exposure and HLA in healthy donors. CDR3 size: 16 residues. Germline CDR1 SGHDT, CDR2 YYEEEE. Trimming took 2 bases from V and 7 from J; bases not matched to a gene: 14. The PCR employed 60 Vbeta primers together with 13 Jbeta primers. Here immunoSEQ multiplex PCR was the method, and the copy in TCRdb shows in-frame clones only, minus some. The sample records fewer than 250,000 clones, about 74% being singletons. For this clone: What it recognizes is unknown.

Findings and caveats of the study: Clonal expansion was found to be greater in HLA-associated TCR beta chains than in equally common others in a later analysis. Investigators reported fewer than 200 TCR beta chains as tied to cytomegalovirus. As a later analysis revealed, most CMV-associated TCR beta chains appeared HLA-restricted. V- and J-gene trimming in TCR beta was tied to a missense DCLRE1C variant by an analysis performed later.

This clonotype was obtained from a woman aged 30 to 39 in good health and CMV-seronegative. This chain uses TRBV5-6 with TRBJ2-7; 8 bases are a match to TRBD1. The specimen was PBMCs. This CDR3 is CASSLNSGQGAGEQYF. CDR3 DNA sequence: TGTGCCAGCAGCTTAAACTCGGGCCAGGGGGCGGGAGAGCAGTACTTC.